The text below deals with one T cell receptor (beta chain). This sample is drawn from a study of siplizumab effects on memory and regulatory T cells. TCRdb's table, derived via immunoSEQ multiplex PCR, lists solely in-frame clones and lacks some. The sample consists of about 87,000 clones, approximately 88% of them appearing once. The V end lost 3 bases, the J end lost 3 bases, and 6 bases lay between the germline ends. Germline CDR1 and CDR2: KGHSH and LQKENI. The CDR3 has 12 amino acids. The sequence was obtained from a human donor in good health. Sequences were obtained from Tregs sorted from blood. This rearrangement joins TRBV18 to TRBJ2-7; D unclear. The CDR3 bases are TGTGCCAGCTCACCGTACAACTACGAGCAGTACTTC. This sequence encodes CASSPYNYEQYF.